The rows below give T cell receptor beta chains drawn from one sample of a study of blood T cell repertoires in COVID-19. Assay used: immunoSEQ multiplex PCR; TCRdb lists only in-frame clones, some missing. The table records approximately 100,000 clones, around 85% of them present only once. The sample consisted of peripheral blood. The receptors were gathered from a human donor in a cohort sampled during active COVID-19. Each CDR3 is given with its conserved first and last residue. D genes are given only for firm matches. A clone size is listed for some rows: how often the clone was seen (once, few, many), or a class if it is expanded.

D	size	V	J	CDR3	DNA
.	once	TRBV5-1	TRBJ2-1	CASSLSPGTFSYNEQFF	TGCGCCAGCAGCCTTTCTCCCGGGACTTTCTCCTACAATGAGCAGTTCTTC
TRBD1	.	TRBV18	TRBJ1-2	CASSPGGQGVYGYTF	TGTGCCAGCTCACCAGGGGGCCAGGGGGTCTATGGCTACACCTTC
TRBD2	.	TRBV28	TRBJ2-1	CASKGLAGDFFNEQFF	TGTGCCAGCAAGGGGCTAGCGGGAGACTTTTTCAATGAGCAGTTCTTC
.	.	TRBV5-1	TRBJ2-3	CASRPAVAASTDTQYF	TGCGCCAGCAGACCCGCGGTAGCGGCAAGCACAGATACGCAGTATTTT
TRBD2	.	TRBV3-1/TRBV3-2	TRBJ2-7	CASSQKSSGTYEQYF	TGTGCCAGCAGCCAAAAGTCTAGCGGTACCTACGAGCAGTACTTC
.	.	TRBV30	TRBJ2-1	CAWKKAGTNEQFF	TGTGCCTGGAAGAAGGCAGGGACAAATGAGCAGTTCTTC
TRBD1	.	TRBV5-4	TRBJ2-1	CASSLKIGGGDEQFF	TGTGCCAGCAGCTTAAAGATAGGGGGCGGCGATGAGCAGTTCTTC
TRBD2	.	TRBV9	TRBJ2-7	CASSEAGLAVSYEQYF	TGTGCCAGCAGCGAGGCCGGACTAGCGGTCTCCTACGAGCAGTACTTC
.	.	TRBV30	TRBJ2-5	CAWSGLRRVEETQYF	TGTGCCTGGAGTGGGTTGAGGAGGGTCGAAGAGACCCAGTACTTC
.	few	TRBV9	TRBJ2-7	CASSEEVDRGAQYF	TGTGCCAGCAGCGAGGAAGTAGACCGGGGGGCGCAGTACTTC
.	.	TRBV5-6	TRBJ1-2	CASSLRGNYGYTF	TGTGCCAGCAGCTTGAGGGGCAACTATGGCTACACCTTC
TRBD1	.	TRBV18	TRBJ1-2	CASSPPQGADGYTF	TGTGCCAGCTCACCACCCCAGGGGGCAGATGGCTACACCTTC
.	once	TRBV19	TRBJ2-5	CASSQGETQYF	TGTGCCAGTAGTCAGGGAGAGACCCAGTACTTC
.	once	TRBV10-3	TRBJ2-2	CAISTEVLNTGELFF	TGTGCCATCAGTACCGAAGTACTGAACACCGGGGAGCTGTTTTTT
TRBD1	.	TRBV2	TRBJ2-7	CASRDRASYEQYF	TGTGCCAGCAGGGACAGGGCGAGCTACGAGCAGTACTTC
TRBD2	.	TRBV7-9	TRBJ2-3	CASSSLLVAGGDF	TGTGCCAGCAGCTCCCTTTTGGTAGCGGGAGGGGATTTT
TRBD1	.	TRBV4-3	TRBJ2-2	CASSPGTGGTGELFF	TGCGCCAGCAGCCCCGGGACAGGGGGAACCGGGGAGCTGTTTTTT
TRBD2	.	TRBV10-2	TRBJ2-1	CASSDLAGGSGSYNEQFF	TGCGCCAGCAGTGATCTAGCGGGGGGGTCCGGCTCCTACAATGAGCAGTTCTTC
TRBD2	.	TRBV3-1/TRBV3-2	TRBJ2-1	CASSPEERGGVEQFF	TGTGCCAGCAGCCCCGAGGAGCGGGGGGGCGTTGAGCAGTTCTTC
.	.	TRBV11-3	TRBJ1-1	CASSWRVNTEAFF	TGTGCCAGCAGCTGGCGGGTAAACACTGAAGCTTTCTTT
.	.	TRBV4-1	TRBJ2-1	CASSSFDEQFF	TGCGCCAGCAGCTCCTTCGATGAGCAGTTCTTC
.	.	TRBV5-1	TRBJ2-7	CASSPQPGSDEQYF	TGCGCCAGCAGCCCCCAGCCCGGGTCAGACGAGCAGTACTTC
.	.	TRBV5-1	TRBJ1-4	CASTKSGATNEKLFF	TGCGCCAGCACTAAATCGGGGGCAACTAATGAAAAACTGTTTTTT
TRBD1	.	TRBV4-1	TRBJ2-7	CASSQGTGHYEQYF	TGCGCCAGCAGCCAAGGGACAGGGCACTACGAGCAGTACTTC
.	.	TRBV7-6	TRBJ1-3	CASSQTHREIPGNTIYF	TGTGCCAGCAGCCAGACCCACAGGGAAATTCCTGGAAACACCATATATTTT
.	.	TRBV28	TRBJ2-3	CASSLVSDDPTEDTQYF	TGTGCCAGCAGTTTAGTGTCTGACGATCCAACGGAGGATACGCAGTATTTT
TRBD1	once	TRBV9	TRBJ2-7	CASSGRDREREQYF	TGTGCCAGCAGCGGCCGGGACAGGGAGAGGGAGCAGTACTTC
.	.	TRBV21-1	TRBJ2-7	CASSILPGLAGVGIRYEQYF	TGTGCCAGCAGCATACTCCCGGGACTAGCGGGAGTGGGGATCCGCTACGAGCAGTACTTC
.	.	TRBV7-8	TRBJ2-3	CASSPYTDTQYF	TGTGCCAGCAGCCCCTACACAGATACGCAGTATTTT
.	.	TRBV7-8	TRBJ2-3	CASSFQGLEVDTQYF	TGTGCCAGCAGCTTTCAGGGGTTGGAGGTTGATACGCAGTATTTT
TRBD2	.	TRBV7-3	TRBJ2-2	CASSPLAGGFHGELFF	TGTGCCAGCAGCCCACTAGCGGGAGGATTCCACGGGGAGCTGTTTTTT
TRBD2	few	TRBV7-2	TRBJ2-5	CASSLEWRGGRETQYF	TGTGCCAGCAGCTTAGAGTGGCGGGGGGGCAGAGAGACCCAGTACTTC
.	.	TRBV7-2	TRBJ1-4	CASSLVGGGGGNEKLFF	TGTGCCAGCAGCTTAGTTGGAGGCGGGGGGGGAAATGAAAAACTGTTTTTT
.	.	TRBV4-2	TRBJ1-1	CASSLLEMNTEAFF	TGTGCCAGCAGCCTGCTGGAGATGAACACTGAAGCTTTCTTT
TRBD1	.	TRBV5-1	TRBJ1-6	CASSPRSGGPSPLHF	TGCGCCAGCAGCCCCCGTTCAGGGGGCCCTTCACCCCTCCACTTT
TRBD1	few	TRBV30	TRBJ1-4	CAWRKRTGLQKLFF	TGTGCCTGGAGGAAACGGACAGGGCTGCAAAAACTGTTTTTT
.	.	TRBV19	TRBJ2-7	CASSPGLNLYEQYF	TGTGCCAGTAGTCCGGGACTCAACCTCTACGAGCAGTACTTC
.	once	TRBV30	TRBJ1-1	CTWSRTGDTEAFF	TGTACCTGGAGTAGAACAGGAGACACTGAAGCTTTCTTT
.	.	TRBV10-3	TRBJ1-1	CAISFRTVGLTEAFF	TGTGCCATCAGTTTCCGGACAGTAGGGCTTACTGAAGCTTTCTTT
.	.	TRBV6-5	TRBJ2-7	CASIKRGEGLYEQYF	TGTGCCAGCATCAAAAGGGGGGAGGGGCTCTACGAGCAGTACTTC
.	.	TRBV2	TRBJ1-2	CASSESQGHVYGYTF	TGTGCCAGCAGTGAAAGCCAGGGACACGTCTATGGCTACACCTTC
TRBD1	.	TRBV7-3	TRBJ2-2	CASSSTGGDTGELFF	TGTGCCAGCAGCTCCACAGGGGGCGACACCGGGGAGCTGTTTTTT
.	.	TRBV6-5	TRBJ2-7	CASSYSSGEAEQYF	TGTGCCAGCAGTTACTCGTCGGGGGAGGCCGAGCAGTACTTC
.	.	TRBV6-5	TRBJ2-3	CASRRAGGGTDTQYF	TGTGCCAGCAGGAGGGCGGGCGGCGGCACAGATACGCAGTATTTT
TRBD2	.	TRBV19	TRBJ2-7	CASKAGGNPWDEQYF	TGTGCCAGTAAAGCGGGGGGCAATCCCTGGGACGAGCAGTACTTC
.	.	TRBV2	TRBJ1-1	CASNRGREAFF	TGTGCCAGCAATAGAGGGCGAGAAGCTTTCTTT
.	.	TRBV19	TRBJ2-7	CASSPTGGAYEQYF	TGTGCCAGTAGCCCAACTGGCGGGGCCTACGAGCAGTACTTC
TRBD1	.	TRBV5-1	TRBJ1-6	CASSSRDSEDSPLHF	TGCGCCAGCAGCAGCCGGGACAGTGAAGATTCACCCCTCCACTTT
TRBD1	.	TRBV6-5	TRBJ1-6	CASSYSTGALHF	TGTGCCAGCAGTTACTCGACAGGGGCACTCCACTTT
.	.	TRBV29-1	TRBJ1-1	CSVDSNRWGDTEAFF	TGCAGCGTTGACTCTAATCGGTGGGGGGACACTGAAGCTTTCTTT
.	.	TRBV6-5	TRBJ1-1	CASLIRSTEAFF	TGTGCCAGCCTGATACGTAGCACTGAAGCTTTCTTT
.	once	TRBV3-1/TRBV3-2	TRBJ1-5	CASSQLQGCQPQHF	TGTGCCAGCAGCCAACTACAGGGTTGCCAGCCCCAGCATTTT
.	.	TRBV11-1	TRBJ2-7	CASSALGQGLSEQYF	TGTGCCAGCAGCGCCCTCGGGCAGGGATTAAGCGAGCAGTACTTC
.	once	TRBV19	TRBJ1-1	CASSTGLNTEAFF	TGTGCCAGTAGCACAGGGTTGAACACTGAAGCTTTCTTT
TRBD2	.	TRBV7-2	TRBJ2-7	CASSKERGGSLEQYF	TGTGCCAGCAGCAAGGAGCGGGGTGGTTCTCTGGAGCAGTACTTC
.	once	TRBV13	TRBJ1-2	CASSLRGQIYGYTF	TGTGCCAGCAGCTTAAGGGGACAAATCTATGGCTACACCTTC
.	once	TRBV11-2	TRBJ2-3	CASREGRASSTDTQYF	TGTGCCAGCAGGGAGGGCAGGGCCTCTAGCACAGATACGCAGTATTTT
.	.	TRBV7-2	TRBJ1-1	CASSMDSEAFF	TGTGCCAGCAGCATGGACAGTGAAGCTTTCTTT
TRBD1	.	TRBV5-1	TRBJ1-3	CASSLAGQGAWGNTIYF	TGCGCCAGCAGCTTGGCCGGACAGGGGGCGTGGGGAAACACCATATATTTT
.	.	TRBV11-3	TRBJ2-1	CASSLGQGTGSYNEQFF	TGTGCCAGCAGCTTAGGCCAGGGGACGGGCTCCTACAATGAGCAGTTCTTC